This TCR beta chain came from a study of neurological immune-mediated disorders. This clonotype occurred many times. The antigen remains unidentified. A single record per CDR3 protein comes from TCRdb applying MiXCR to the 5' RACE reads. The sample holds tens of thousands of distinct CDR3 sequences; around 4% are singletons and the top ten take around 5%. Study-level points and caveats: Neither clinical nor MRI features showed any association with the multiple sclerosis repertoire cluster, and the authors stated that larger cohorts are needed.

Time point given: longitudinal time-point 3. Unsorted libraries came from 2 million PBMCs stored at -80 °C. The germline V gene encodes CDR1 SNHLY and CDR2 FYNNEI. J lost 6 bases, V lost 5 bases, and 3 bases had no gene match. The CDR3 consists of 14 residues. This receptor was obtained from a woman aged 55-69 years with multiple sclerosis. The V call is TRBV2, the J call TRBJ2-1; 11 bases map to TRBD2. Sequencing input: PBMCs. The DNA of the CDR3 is TGTGCCAGCAGTAGACTAGCGGGACTCAATGAGCAGTTCTTC. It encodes CASSRLAGLNEQFF.